These 27 T cell receptor beta chains originate from one sample sequenced in a study of blood T cell repertoires in COVID-19. TCRdb's table, derived via immunoSEQ multiplex PCR, lists solely in-frame clones and lacks some. The sample lists some 200,000 clones; 88% were seen once. The source material was peripheral blood. The receptors originated from a man aged 65 to 85 with acute or convalescent COVID-19.

This clone was observed a handful of times. V and J are TRBV5-1 and TRBJ2-5, with D possibly being TRBD1 (6 bases). Trimming shortened V by 0 bases and J by 2 bases, and 8 bases separated the two germline ends. The germline gives CDR1 SGHRS, CDR2 YFSETQ. This CDR3 has 14 amino acids. CDR3 bases: TGCGCCAGCAGCTTGGCGACAGGACAAGAGACCCAGTACTTC. This encodes CASSLATGQETQYF.

This chain joins TRBV7-3 and TRBJ2-1; TRBD2 aligns across 13 bases. This CDR3 contains 20 residues. V trimming: 5 bases; J trimming: 2 bases; junction bases outside the gene matches: 15. Germline CDR1 and CDR2: SGHTA and FQGTGA. DNA of the CDR3: TGTGCCAGCAGCCCAAAGGGGGGGACAGGGACTAGCGGGGCCTACAATGAGCAGTTCTTC. As protein: CASSPKGGTGTSGAYNEQFF.

The rearrangement uses TRBV29-1 and TRBJ2-3; 7 bases are shared with TRBD2. Germline loops: CDR1 SQVTM, CDR2 ANQGSEA. This CDR3 has 16 amino acids. Unmatched junction bases numbered 11, after V lost 5 bases and J lost 0 bases. The CDR3 sequence: CSVRERILASTDTQYF. CDR3 in DNA: TGCAGCGTTCGCGAACGGATACTAGCGAGCACAGATACGCAGTATTTT.

The CDR3 region has the DNA TGTGCCAGCAGTTACTCCGGGGATACGTACGAGCAGTACTTC. This sequence encodes CASSYSGDTYEQYF. V and J are TRBV6-5 and TRBJ2-7; maybe TRBD2 (5 bases). CDR3 size: 14 residues. Germline V gives CDR1 MNHEY, CDR2 SVGAGI. The ends were cut back, 0 bases at V and 4 bases at J, with 10 bases in the middle.

The genes are TRBV5-1 and TRBJ2-2; D gene unclear. Deletions cut 0 bases from V and 6 bases from J, with 9 bases between. From germline, CDR1 is SGHRS and CDR2 YFSETQ. This CDR3 is 14 amino acids long. The CDR3 sequence is CASSLAGFPGELFF. The CDR3, as DNA: TGCGCCAGCAGCTTGGCCGGGTTTCCCGGGGAGCTGTTTTTT.

The chain uses TRBV4-2 and TRBJ1-1; TRBD1 is a possible D gene (6 bases). Germline CDR1 is LGHNA and CDR2 is YNFKEQ. This CDR3 comprises 15 residues. The ends were cut back, 3 bases at V and 1 base at J, with 12 bases in the middle. The DNA of the CDR3 is TGTGCCAGCAGCCACCAAGGGACATCGAACACTGAAGCTTTCTTT. This gives the protein CASSHQGTSNTEAFF.

This chain uses TRBV7-2 with TRBJ2-1; TRBD2 matches 9 bases. J was trimmed by 7 bases and V by 5 bases; bases with no gene match: 12. Germline V gene data show CDR1 as SGHTA and CDR2 as FQGNSA. The CDR3 is 16 residues long. The CDR3 protein is CASSPYLSGSGNEQFF. As DNA, the CDR3 is TGTGCCAGCAGCCCATACCTTAGCGGGAGTGGTAATGAGCAGTTCTTC. The full variable domain, in which reference TRBV7-2 and TRBJ2-1 provide the parts outside the CDR3, is GAGVSQSPSNKVTEKGKDVELRCDPISGHTALYWYRQSLGQGLEFLIYFQGNSAPDKSGLPSDRFSAERTGGSVSTLTIQRTQQEDSAVYLCASSPYLSGSGNEQFFGPGTRLTVL.

The chain joins TRBV9 to TRBJ2-1, with D unresolved. Between the trimmed V and J ends, which lost 0 bases and 8 bases, there was a span of 3 bases. The CDR3 runs to 11 residues. In germline, CDR1 is SGDLS, CDR2 YYNGEE. CDR3 protein: CASSVADEQFF. DNA for the CDR3: TGTGCCAGCAGCGTAGCAGATGAGCAGTTCTTC.

The rearrangement joins TRBV29-1 to TRBJ2-2; 8 bases line up with TRBD1. With V trimmed by 7 bases and J by 2 bases, 6 bases remained unmatched. CDR1 and CDR2 (germline): SQVTM, ANQGSEA. This CDR3 region has 14 residues. CDR3 region: CSAADRVNTGELFF. The CDR3 DNA follows: TGCAGCGCAGCGGACAGGGTCAACACCGGGGAGCTGTTTTTT.

The rearrangement joins TRBV3-1 (or the pseudogene TRBV3-2) to TRBJ2-2; 7 bases agree with TRBD2. This CDR3 spans 19 amino acids. Germline assignment: CDR1 LGHDT and CDR2 YNNKEL (reference sequence). V lost 3 bases to trimming and J lost 1 base; unmatched junction nucleotides: 14. In DNA form, the CDR3 reads TGTGCCAGCAGCCACTCGACCCCCTCCCGCGGGGGGAACACCGGGGAGCTGTTTTTT. It codes for CASSHSTPSRGGNTGELFF.

V usage is TRBV6-1 and J usage is TRBJ1-2, with D unclear. CDR3 length equals 14 residues. The germline V and J ends were trimmed by 1 base and 1 base, with 7 bases remaining between them. Germline V gene sequence: CDR1 MNHNS, CDR2 SASEGT. The CDR3 here is CASSEGRVNYGYTF. DNA for the CDR3: TGTGCCAGCAGTGAAGGGAGGGTTAACTATGGCTACACCTTC.

The chain employs TRBV7-9 and TRBJ2-1; TRBD1 matches 8 bases. The CDR3 has 17 amino acids. The V gene end was trimmed by 5 bases and the J gene end by 2 bases; junction bases not matched to a gene: 11. The germline V gene has CDR1 SEHNR and CDR2 FQNEAQ (reference sequence). The CDR3 sequence is CASSHRLGTGAYNEQFF. CDR3 coding DNA: TGTGCCAGCAGCCACAGGTTAGGGACAGGAGCCTACAATGAGCAGTTCTTC.

The V gene is TRBV18, the J gene TRBJ1-2; 8 bases agree with TRBD1. The germline V gene encodes CDR1 KGHSH and CDR2 LQKENI. V gave up 6 bases and J gave up 6 bases; unmatched junction bases: 6. There are 13 residues in the CDR3. CDR3 DNA sequence: TGTGCCAGCTCTCCGGACAGGGAAGATGGCTACACCTTC. Translation: CASSPDREDGYTF.

The V call is TRBV4-1, the J call TRBJ1-1; a weak D match, TRBD1 (5 bases). Trimming took off 3 bases at V and 1 base at J, with 15 bases between the two ends. This CDR3 region has 16 residues. Germline lookup yields CDR1 MGHRA and CDR2 YSYEKL. CDR3 DNA sequence: TGCGCCAGCAGCCAGTCGGGACTAATGAGGAACACTGAAGCTTTCTTT. Its translation is CASSQSGLMRNTEAFF.

The chain employs TRBV5-4 and TRBJ2-7; possibly TRBD2 for D (6 bases). Between the trimmed V and J ends, which lost 0 bases and 0 bases, there was a span of 16 bases. The CDR3 has 17 residues. The germline CDR1 and CDR2 sequences are SGHNT and YYREEE (reference sequence). Written as DNA, the CDR3 is TGTGCCAGCAGCTTGGGGCCGGGGAGACTAGGCTCCTACGAGCAGTACTTC. The encoded protein is CASSLGPGRLGSYEQYF.

The rearrangement uses TRBV6-5 and TRBJ2-4; D gene unclear. The CDR3 runs 13 residues. Germline values: CDR1 MNHEY, CDR2 SVGAGI. Between the trimmed V and J ends, which lost 10 bases and 7 bases, there was a span of 17 bases. CDR3 in amino acids: CAIDGGTGNIQYF. DNA of the CDR3: TGTGCCATCGATGGTGGCACCGGGAACATTCAGTACTTC.

The gene calls are TRBV20-1 and TRBJ2-1; 7 nucleotides align to TRBD1. CDR3 length equals 11 residues. Germline V gives CDR1 DFQATT, CDR2 SNEGSKA (reference sequence). V lost 6 bases, J lost 15 bases, and 11 bases stayed unmatched. For the CDR3, the DNA is TGCAGTGCCGATAGGGGGCAGGACGGGTTCTTC. This sequence encodes CSADRGQDGFF.

The rearrangement uses TRBV9 and TRBJ2-5; TRBD1 matches 7 bases. Germline V gene sequence: CDR1 SGDLS, CDR2 YYNGEE. V shed 3 bases, J shed 0 bases, and the junction held 5 bases outside the gene matches. The CDR3 totals 15 residues. The CDR3 loop is CASSAQGVNQETQYF. The CDR3 coding sequence is TGTGCCAGCAGCGCCCAGGGGGTGAACCAAGAGACCCAGTACTTC.

The rearrangement joins TRBV19 to TRBJ2-1; 12 nucleotides line up with TRBD2. Trimming removed 1 base from V and 9 bases from J; junction bases left unmatched: 4. Germline V gene sequence: CDR1 LNHDA, CDR2 SQIVND (reference sequence). The CDR3 totals 15 residues. The CDR3 here is CASSIGLAGESEQFF. CDR3 sequence (DNA): TGTGCCAGTAGTATAGGACTAGCGGGAGAAAGTGAGCAGTTCTTC.

The chain carries TRBV28 and TRBJ2-2; TRBD2 is a possible D gene (5 bases). V gave up 10 bases and J gave up 0 bases, with 12 bases separating them. The CDR3 length is 14 residues. CDR1 is MDHEN and CDR2 is SYDVKM in the germline V gene. The CDR3 DNA is TGTGCCACCCAGACCGGGGCGAACACCGGGGAGCTGTTTTTT. It yields the protein CATQTGANTGELFF.

The chain combines TRBV7-2 with TRBJ1-2, with TRBD1 identical over 7 bases. The CDR3 runs 17 residues. The germline gives CDR1 SGHTA, CDR2 FQGNSA. The J segment lost 0 bases and the V segment lost 3 bases, leaving 10 bases of the junction unmatched. The CDR3 protein is CASSLTATGVTNYGYTF. The CDR3 DNA follows: TGTGCCAGCAGCTTGACTGCAACAGGGGTTACTAACTATGGCTACACCTTC.

The chain recombines TRBV6-1 with TRBJ2-1, with 9 bases fitting TRBD1. CDR1 MNHNS and CDR2 SASEGT come from the germline V gene. The CDR3 sequence is 16 residues long. The junction had 10 bases not matched to a gene; V was cut back by 2 bases and J by 8 bases. The CDR3 protein is CASSERRDRVNDEQFF. Here the CDR3 DNA reads TGTGCCAGCAGTGAAAGACGGGACAGGGTTAACGATGAGCAGTTCTTC.

The CDR3 DNA reads as TGTGCCAGCAGCTTGAACAGGGGCGCTTACTATGGCTACACCTTC. It encodes CASSLNRGAYYGYTF. The chain is built from TRBV5-4 and TRBJ1-2; the match to TRBD1 covers 7 bases. Germline trimming cut 1 base from V and 3 bases from J; bases unmatched to any gene: 6. The CDR3 is 15 amino acids. Per the germline V gene, CDR1 is SGHNT and CDR2 is YYREEE (reference sequence).

This clone was seen just once. The genes are TRBV5-1 and TRBJ2-1; TRBD2 matches 10 bases. This CDR3 is 14 amino acids long. CDR1 SGHRS and CDR2 YFSETQ come from the germline V gene. The ends lost 5 bases at V and 8 bases at J; junction bases unmatched: 7. CDR3 loop: CASRSASGSDEQFF. In nucleotides, the CDR3 is TGCGCCAGCAGGTCGGCTAGCGGGAGTGATGAGCAGTTCTTC. The variable domain in full, completed from reference TRBV5-1 and TRBJ2-1, reads KAGVTQTPRYLIKTRGQQVTLSCSPISGHRSVSWYQQTPGQGLQFLFEYFSETQRNKGNFPGRFSGRQFSNSRSEMNVSTLELGDSALYLCASRSASGSDEQFFGPGTRLTVL.

This chain joins TRBV19 and TRBJ2-3; tentatively, D is TRBD2 (7 bases). CDR3 length: 14 residues. Trimming took off 6 bases at V and 2 bases at J, with 12 bases between the two ends. Germline CDR1 and CDR2: LNHDA and SQIVND (reference sequence). The DNA for the CDR3 is TGTGCCAGTAGCAGGGGAGGGTACACAGATACGCAGTATTTT. This gives the protein CASSRGGYTDTQYF.

Remarks on this clone: The junction departs from germline at one end; a sequencing error may be responsible. The chain joins TRBV5-1 to TRBJ2-3; 7 nucleotides agree with TRBD2. This CDR3 is 13 amino acids long. In germline, CDR1 is SGHRS, CDR2 YFSETQ. The CDR3 protein is CASSATSRDTQYF. CDR3 bases: TGCGCCAGCAGCGCGACTAGCAGAGATACGCAGTATTTT.

This clone has a single count. This rearrangement joins TRBV12-3 or TRBV12-4 to TRBJ2-2; no clear D. Trimming pared 11 bases from V and 6 bases from J, leaving 13 bases between. CDR3 length equals 12 residues. The CDR3 DNA sequence: TGTGCCGTTGGGCAGGTGGCCGGGGAGCTGTTTTTT. Translating it yields CAVGQVAGELFF.